The clone carrying this T cell receptor (beta chain) has only a few counts. Its specificity is unknown. The sample originates from a study of T-cell reconstitution after alpha-beta-depleted transplantation in children. Study observations and caveats: High day-60 TCRbeta diversity in some patients came from surviving recipient T cells and thymic progenitors.

The TCRbeta library was prepared with unique molecular identifiers. TCRdb processed the PCR reads anew with MiXCR; each CDR3 protein has one entry. The sample contains roughly 420,000 distinct CDR3 sequences, around 16% of which appear only once. This clonotype was sampled from a boy in the first two years of life who had a stem cell transplant for Wiskott-Aldrich syndrome, so the T cells may come from the graft donor. The specimen was PBMCs, mostly from graft donor cells, collected 360 days after TCRalphabeta/CD19-depleted stem cell transplant.

For the CDR3, the DNA is TGCGCCAGCAGCGTCGGAGGGATCGATGAGCAGTTCTTC. Amino acids: CASSVGGIDEQFF. The chain links TRBV5-1 to TRBJ2-1; D might be TRBD2 (6 bases). Germline V gene data show CDR1 as SGHRS and CDR2 as YFSETQ. Trimming removed 4 bases from V and 8 bases from J, with 13 bases in between. This CDR3 contains 13 residues.